This T cell receptor (beta chain) comes out of a study of T cell responses to AZD1222 COVID-19 vaccine. About the research overall: Second doses that came at about 4 or about 12 weeks were put together.

Worth noting for this clone: Its matching antigen is unknown.

Germline-derived CDR1 and CDR2 are MGHRA and YSYEKL. Trimming removed 0 bases from V and 7 bases from J, with 6 bases in between. The CDR3 runs 12 residues. Broader study findings: Seropositive AZD1222 recipients at baseline numbered only six or seven. Increases in Spike-specific TCR breadth and depth were seen after two AZD1222 doses.

The protocol was immunoSEQ multiplex PCR, while the TCRdb copy is restricted to in-frame clones and leaves out a portion. The sample comprises about 140,000 clones, roughly 90% of which are singletons, and 5.5% rests with the top ten. The sequencing here drew on peripheral blood, taken on day 0 of AZD1222 vaccination. This TCR was recovered from an adult in good health. The chain joins TRBV4-1 to TRBJ2-5; D not certain. The CDR3 DNA reads as TGCGCCAGCAGCCAAGATATGGGGACCCAGTACTTC. Residues: CASSQDMGTQYF.